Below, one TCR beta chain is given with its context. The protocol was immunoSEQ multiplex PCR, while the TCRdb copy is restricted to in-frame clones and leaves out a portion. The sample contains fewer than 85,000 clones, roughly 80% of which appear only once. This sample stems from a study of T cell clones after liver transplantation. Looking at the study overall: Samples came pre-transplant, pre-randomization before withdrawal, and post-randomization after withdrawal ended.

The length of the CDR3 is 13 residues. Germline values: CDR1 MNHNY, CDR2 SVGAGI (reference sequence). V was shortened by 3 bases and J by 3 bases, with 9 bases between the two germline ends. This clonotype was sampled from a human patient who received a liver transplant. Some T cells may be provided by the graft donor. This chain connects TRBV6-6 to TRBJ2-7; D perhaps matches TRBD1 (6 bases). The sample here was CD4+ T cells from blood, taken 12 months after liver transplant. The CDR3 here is CASSYSDSYEQYF. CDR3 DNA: TGTGCCAGCAGTTATTCGGACAGCTACGAGCAGTACTTC.